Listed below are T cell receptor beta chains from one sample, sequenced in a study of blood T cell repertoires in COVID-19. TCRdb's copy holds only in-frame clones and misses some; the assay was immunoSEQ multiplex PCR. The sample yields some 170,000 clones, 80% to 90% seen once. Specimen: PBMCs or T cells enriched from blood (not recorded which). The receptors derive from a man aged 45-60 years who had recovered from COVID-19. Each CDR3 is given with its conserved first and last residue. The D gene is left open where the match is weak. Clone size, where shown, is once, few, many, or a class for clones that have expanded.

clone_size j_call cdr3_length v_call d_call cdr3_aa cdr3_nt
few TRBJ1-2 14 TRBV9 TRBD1 CASSVDRGAYGYTF TGTGCCAGCAGCGTAGACAGGGGGGCCTATGGCTACACCTTC
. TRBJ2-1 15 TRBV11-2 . CASSSSRGPGNEQFF TGTGCCAGCAGCTCCTCGCGGGGGCCGGGGAATGAGCAGTTCTTC
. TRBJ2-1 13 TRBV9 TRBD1 CASSGHTGDEQFF TGTGCCAGCAGCGGACATACAGGGGATGAGCAGTTCTTC
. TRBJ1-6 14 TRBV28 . CASSPPVRGTPLHF TGTGCCAGCAGCCCACCCGTTCGCGGGACACCCCTCCACTTT
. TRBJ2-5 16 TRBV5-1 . CASSLGTQVYQETQYF TGCGCCAGCAGCTTGGGTACCCAGGTATACCAAGAGACCCAGTACTTC
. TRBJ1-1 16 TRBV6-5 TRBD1 CASSYWSGGKNTEAFF TGTGCCAGCAGTTACTGGTCAGGGGGTAAGAACACTGAAGCTTTCTTT
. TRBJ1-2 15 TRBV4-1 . CASSQARGANYGYTF TGCGCCAGCAGCCAGGCTCGGGGGGCTAACTATGGCTACACCTTC
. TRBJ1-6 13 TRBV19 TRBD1 CATRQGLNSPLHF TGTGCCACCCGACAGGGTCTAAATTCACCCCTCCACTTT
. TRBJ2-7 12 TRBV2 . CASRLDSYEQYF TGTGCCAGCAGGTTGGACAGCTACGAGCAGTACTTC
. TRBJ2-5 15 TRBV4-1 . CASSAEPSPQETQYF TGCGCCAGCAGCGCGGAACCCTCCCCCCAAGAGACCCAGTACTTC
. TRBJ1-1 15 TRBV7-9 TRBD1 CASSPGTGVTTEAFF TGTGCCAGCAGCCCAGGGACAGGGGTTACCACTGAAGCTTTCTTT
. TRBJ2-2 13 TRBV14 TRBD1 CASSQTGAGELFF TGTGCCAGCAGCCAGACAGGGGCCGGGGAGCTGTTTTTT
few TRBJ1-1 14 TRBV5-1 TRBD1 CASSLVGGTTEAFF TGCGCCAGCAGCTTGGTAGGGGGCACCACTGAAGCTTTCTTT
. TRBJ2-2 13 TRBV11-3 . CASSSLRTGELFF TGTGCCAGCAGCTCCCTCCGGACCGGGGAGCTGTTTTTT
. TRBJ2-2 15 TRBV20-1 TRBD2 CSASPGGISAGELFF TGCAGTGCTAGTCCCGGGGGGATATCAGCCGGGGAGCTGTTTTTT
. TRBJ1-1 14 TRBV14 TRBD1 CASSLQDRGTEAFF TGTGCCAGCAGCCTCCAGGACAGGGGCACTGAAGCTTTCTTT
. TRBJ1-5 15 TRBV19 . CASSRKTKEEQPQHF TGTGCCAGTAGCCGAAAGACCAAGGAGGAGCAGCCCCAGCATTTT
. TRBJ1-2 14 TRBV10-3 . CAISESDEGWGYTF TGTGCCATCAGTGAGTCGGATGAGGGTTGGGGCTACACCTTC
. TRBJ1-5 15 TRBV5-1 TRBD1 CASSVGDRDNQPQHF TGCGCCAGCAGCGTGGGAGACAGGGACAATCAGCCCCAGCATTTT
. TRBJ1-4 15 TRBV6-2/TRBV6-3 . CASSPSTDNRGKLFF TGTGCCAGCAGCCCATCTACCGACAACCGGGGGAAACTGTTTTTT
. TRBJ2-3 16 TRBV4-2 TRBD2 CASSPSGGAFADTQYF TGTGCCAGCAGCCCGAGCGGGGGGGCCTTCGCAGATACGCAGTATTTT
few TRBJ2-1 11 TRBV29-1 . CSEREYNEQFF TGCAGCGAGAGGGAGTACAATGAGCAGTTCTTC
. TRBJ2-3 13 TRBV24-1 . CATSVQGGDTQYF TGTGCCACCAGTGTCCAGGGGGGAGATACGCAGTATTTT
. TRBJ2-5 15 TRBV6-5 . CASRLQGMGQETQYF TGTGCCAGCAGACTTCAGGGTATGGGGCAAGAGACCCAGTACTTC
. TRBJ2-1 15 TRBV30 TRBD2 CAWSGKGTSNNEQFF TGTGCCTGGAGTGGGAAAGGGACTAGCAACAATGAGCAGTTCTTC
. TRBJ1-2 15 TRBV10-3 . CAISEGGRDKNGYTF TGTGCCATCAGTGAGGGGGGACGGGACAAGAATGGCTACACCTTC
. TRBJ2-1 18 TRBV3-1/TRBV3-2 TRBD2 CASSQGTRLAGGLNEQFF TGTGCCAGCAGCCAAGGGACCCGCCTAGCGGGGGGGCTGAATGAGCAGTTCTTC
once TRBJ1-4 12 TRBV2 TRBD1 CASSTGQVKLFF TGTGCCAGCAGTACGGGACAGGTAAAACTGTTTTTT
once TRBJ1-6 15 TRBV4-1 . CASSQESPGGSPLHF TGCGCCAGCAGCCAAGAATCGCCCGGAGGTTCACCCCTCCACTTT
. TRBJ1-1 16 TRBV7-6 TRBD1 CASSPRQGVVNTEAFF TGTGCCAGCAGCCCAAGACAGGGGGTAGTGAACACTGAAGCTTTCTTT
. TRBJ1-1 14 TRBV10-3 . CAISAGEAKTEAFF TGTGCCATCAGTGCGGGGGAGGCAAAAACTGAAGCTTTCTTT
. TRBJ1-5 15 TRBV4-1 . CASSPKAGFNQPQHF TGCGCCAGCAGCCCAAAGGCAGGGTTCAATCAGCCCCAGCATTTT
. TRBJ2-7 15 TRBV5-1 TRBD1 CASSSWDRGLYEQYF TGCGCCAGCAGCTCCTGGGACAGGGGGCTGTACGAGCAGTACTTC
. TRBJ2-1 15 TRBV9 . CASSVVDSGYNEQFF TGTGCCAGCAGCGTAGTCGACAGTGGCTACAATGAGCAGTTCTTC
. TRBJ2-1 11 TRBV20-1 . CSSTSGHQGFF TGCAGTTCGACGTCAGGCCACCAGGGGTTCTTC
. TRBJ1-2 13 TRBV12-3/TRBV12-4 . CASSLLRGGGYTF TGTGCCAGCAGTTTACTCCGGGGAGGTGGCTACACCTTC
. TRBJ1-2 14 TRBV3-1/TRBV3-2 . CASSLNLGGSGYTF TGTGCCAGCAGCCTGAACCTCGGGGGTAGCGGCTACACCTTC
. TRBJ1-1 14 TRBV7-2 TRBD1 CASSYRGLSTEAFF TGTGCCAGCAGCTACAGGGGGCTAAGCACTGAAGCTTTCTTT
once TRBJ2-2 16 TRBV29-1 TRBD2 CSVDGGGYGGSGELFF TGCAGCGTTGACGGGGGGGGATACGGAGGTTCCGGGGAGCTGTTTTTT
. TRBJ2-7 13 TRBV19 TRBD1 CASSRTGGLEQYF TGTGCCAGTAGCCGGACAGGGGGCCTCGAGCAGTACTTC
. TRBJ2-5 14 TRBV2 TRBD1 CASSGTGGWETQYF TGTGCCAGCAGTGGGACAGGGGGCTGGGAGACCCAGTACTTC
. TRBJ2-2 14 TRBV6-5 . CASSRQRNTGELFF TGTGCCAGCAGTCGACAGCGAAACACCGGGGAGCTGTTTTTT
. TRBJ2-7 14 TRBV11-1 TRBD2 CASRLTSEGREQYF TGTGCCAGCAGGTTAACTAGCGAGGGGCGCGAGCAGTACTTC
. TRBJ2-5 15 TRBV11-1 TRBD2 CASSSPGLGIETQYF TGTGCCAGCAGCTCACCGGGACTAGGGATAGAGACCCAGTACTTC
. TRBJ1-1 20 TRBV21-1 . CASSKGKKGDRVALCTEAFF TGTGCCAGCAGCAAAGGAAAGAAAGGGGACAGGGTCGCTCTTTGCACTGAAGCTTTCTTT
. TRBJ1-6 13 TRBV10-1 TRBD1 CASSDRGYSPLHF TGCGCCAGCAGTGACAGGGGGTATTCACCCCTCCACTTT
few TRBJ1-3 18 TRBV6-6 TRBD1 CASSPGDRRRISGNTIYF TGTGCCAGCAGTCCCGGGGACAGGCGCCGGATCTCTGGAAACACCATATATTTT
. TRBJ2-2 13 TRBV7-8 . CASSLGPTGELFF TGTGCCAGCAGCTTAGGGCCAACCGGGGAGCTGTTTTTT
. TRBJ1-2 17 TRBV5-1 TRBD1 CASSLTEPGQGSYGYTF TGCGCCAGCAGCCTGACAGAGCCGGGACAGGGGAGCTATGGCTACACCTTC
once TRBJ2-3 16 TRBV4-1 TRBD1 CASSQEARQGSDTQYF TGCGCCAGCAGCCAAGAGGCGAGACAGGGGTCGGATACGCAGTATTTT
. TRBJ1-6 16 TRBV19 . CASSIFGQLANSPLHF TGTGCCAGTAGTATATTCGGACAGCTGGCTAATTCACCCCTCCACTTT
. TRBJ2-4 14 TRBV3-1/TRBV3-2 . CASSPGHPSFIQYF TGTGCCAGCAGCCCAGGACACCCTAGTTTCATTCAGTACTTC
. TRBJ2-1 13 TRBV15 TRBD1 CATSRGQGSEQFF TGTGCCACCAGCAGGGGACAGGGGTCTGAGCAGTTCTTC